The sequence of this T cell receptor beta chain was determined in a study of T-cell memory formation after mild COVID-19. From 5'RACE with constant-segment primers came TCR alpha and TCR beta cDNA libraries that carried sample barcodes and UMIs. TCRdb re-called the 5' RACE reads with MiXCR, one entry per CDR3 protein. The sample shows around 430,000 distinct CDR3 sequences, about 17% of them seen only once. This clonotype has at least ten counts. Germline lookup yields CDR1 SGHRS and CDR2 YFSETQ. The CDR3 has 14 residues. Trimming left V 0 bases short and J 3 bases short, with 9 bases between. The gene calls are TRBV5-1 and TRBJ2-5, with D possibly TRBD1 on 5 matching bases. Material for sequencing was PBMCs or a T cell subset sorted from them (not recorded which). This TCR was sampled from a man younger than 30 who had mild COVID-19 (a few samples of this study predate the infection). Cell type and time point are not known. CDR3 DNA: TGCGCCAGCAGCTTGGAGGGGCGCGAAGAGACCCAGTACTTC. Translating gives CASSLEGREETQYF.